The clone carrying this T cell receptor beta chain was recorded at least ten times. Its specificity is unknown. This beta chain is an off-target read within a library intended for alpha chains, so its frequency means little. The sample is drawn from a study of spatial heterogeneity in lung cancer. Study background: Alpha-chain sequences were consistently detected in smaller numbers than beta-chain sequences. The average count in raw reads for each unique TCR and UMI combination exceeded nine appearances.

Germline V gene data show CDR1 as LGHDT and CDR2 as YNNKEL (reference sequence). This CDR3 comprises 15 residues. The V gene end was trimmed by 3 bases and the J gene end by 2 bases; junction bases not matched to a gene: 5. TCRdb redid the calling of the 5' RACE reads with MiXCR, one entry per CDR3 protein. This table has approximately 11,000 distinct CDR3 sequences, about 8.4% appearing once. Described time point: sample taken at primary tumor resection. Donation came from over 60 patients with untreated early-stage non-small cell lung cancer. The authors sequenced whole RNA from tumor, nontumor lung or frozen PBMC without sorting. Notes on the study in general: Counts that tracked tumor mutation counts were those of expanded intratumoral alpha and beta TCRs.

Specimen: lung tumor tissue, collected at surgery. This receptor was taken from a female donor with early-stage non-small cell lung cancer. V usage is TRBV3-1 and J usage is TRBJ2-5; 8 nucleotides line up with TRBD2. In DNA form, the CDR3 reads TGTGCCAGCAGCCACGGGACTAGGCCGCAAGAGACCCAGTACTTC. It codes for CASSHGTRPQETQYF.